This T cell receptor beta chain was identified in a study of patients and donors after allogeneic stem cell transplantation. MiXCR was run by TCRdb on the RT-PCR reads, yielding one entry per CDR3 protein. The data hold about 200,000 distinct CDR3 sequences, with over 30% observed a single time. This clonotype was observed at least ten times. Trimming at V came to 1 base and at J to 7 bases, leaving 11 bases not matched to a gene. The CDR3 runs 17 residues. Per the germline V gene, CDR1 is DFQATT and CDR2 is SNEGSKA (reference sequence). Material for sequencing was blood, either unsorted or a sorted T cell fraction (not recorded which). This clonotype was obtained from a human donor who was either an allogeneic HSCT recipient or a stem cell or donor lymphocyte infusion donor (not recorded which). It is not recorded whose cells these are; they may come from a transplant donor. The gene calls are TRBV20-1 and TRBJ1-6; 9 bases are a match to TRBD1. The CDR3 region has the DNA TGCAGTGCTAGAGCCCGGACTCGGACAGGGGAAAATTCACCCCTCCACTTT. Translated: CSARARTRTGENSPLHF.